The rows below give T cell receptor beta chains drawn from one sample of a study of OX40 agonist ivuxolimab in advanced cancers. Here immunoSEQ multiplex PCR was the method, and the copy in TCRdb shows in-frame clones only, minus some. The top ten hold around 0.56% of the sample, which has approximately 70,000 clones, more than 70% seen once. This specimen was CD4+ or CD8+ T cells sorted from blood, taken in a trial of the OX40 agonist ivuxolimab. Receptors originate from an adult with an advanced solid tumor such as melanoma, head and neck, liver or kidney cancer. Each CDR3 is given with its conserved first and last residue. D genes are given only for firm matches. The size of a clone is reported for some rows only, either as once, few or many, or as a class for expanded clones.

CDR3 length	clone size	V gene	J gene	D gene	CDR3 protein	CDR3 DNA
13	NA	TRBV7-9	TRBJ1-1	NA	CASSHGVSGEAFF	TGTGCCAGCAGCCACGGGGTTTCGGGAGAGGCTTTCTTT
14	once	TRBV7-2	TRBJ1-5	NA	CASSLRWGDRNQHF	TGTGCCAGCAGCTTAAGGTGGGGAGACAGAAACCAGCATTTT
16	NA	TRBV27	TRBJ2-1	TRBD2	CASSSLTSAGSYEQFF	TGTGCCAGCAGTTCCCTCACTAGCGCCGGTTCCTATGAGCAGTTCTTC
14	NA	TRBV6-6	TRBJ2-1	TRBD1	CASSPGQTYNEQFF	TGTGCCAGCAGCCCGGGACAGACTTACAATGAGCAGTTCTTC
15	NA	TRBV18	TRBJ2-1	NA	CASSPPTLRDNEQFF	TGTGCCAGCTCACCACCGACCCTGCGGGACAATGAGCAGTTCTTC
11	NA	TRBV10-3	TRBJ1-2	NA	CAITAGEGYTF	TGTGCCATCACGGCCGGGGAAGGCTACACCTTC
16	once	TRBV5-1	TRBJ1-1	TRBD1	CASSPDRGRRSTEAFF	TGCGCCAGCAGCCCCGACAGGGGGCGGAGGAGCACTGAAGCTTTCTTT
12	NA	TRBV7-8	TRBJ2-7	TRBD2	CASSRSGGEQYF	TGTGCCAGCAGCCGTAGCGGGGGGGAGCAGTACTTC
12	NA	TRBV30	TRBJ1-2	NA	CARGRGSYGYTF	TGTGCCCGGGGCCGGGGATCCTATGGCTACACCTTC
16	NA	TRBV10-3	TRBJ2-1	TRBD2	CAISKLAGGSYNEQFF	TGTGCCATCAGTAAACTAGCGGGGGGCTCCTACAATGAGCAGTTCTTC
16	NA	TRBV5-5	TRBJ1-6	NA	CASSLDRMGLLSPLHF	TGTGCCAGCAGCTTGGACAGGATGGGATTATTGTCACCCCTCCACTTT
14	NA	TRBV5-1	TRBJ1-5	TRBD1	CASSWGTADQPQHF	TGCGCCAGCAGCTGGGGGACAGCGGATCAGCCCCAGCATTTT
11	NA	TRBV5-1	TRBJ2-1	NA	CASSTDNEQFF	TGCGCCAGCAGCACCGACAATGAGCAGTTCTTC
14	NA	TRBV4-1	TRBJ2-5	NA	CASSRNPGAETQYF	TGCGCCAGCAGCCGTAACCCAGGGGCCGAGACCCAGTACTTC
13	NA	TRBV5-1	TRBJ2-5	NA	CASSLVPQETQYF	TGCGCCAGCAGCTTGGTACCCCAAGAGACCCAGTACTTC
13	few	TRBV5-1	TRBJ2-7	NA	CASSLVPTYEQYF	TGCGCCAGCAGCTTGGTTCCGACCTACGAGCAGTACTTC
13	NA	TRBV7-2	TRBJ2-5	NA	CASSLDSQETQYF	TGTGCCAGCAGCCTGGACTCCCAAGAGACCCAGTACTTC
13	NA	TRBV6-1	TRBJ2-7	NA	CASSSGTDYEQYF	TGTGCCAGCAGTTCCGGGACGGACTACGAGCAGTACTTC
15	NA	TRBV10-3	TRBJ2-7	TRBD1	CATGQGATASYEQYF	TGTGCCACCGGACAGGGGGCTACTGCCAGCTACGAGCAGTACTTC
16	NA	TRBV30	TRBJ2-1	TRBD2	CAWSVPTSGGYNEQFF	TGTGCCTGGAGTGTACCCACTAGCGGGGGGTACAATGAGCAGTTCTTC
14	NA	TRBV11-1	TRBJ1-1	NA	CASSLWGADTEAFF	TGTGCCAGCAGCTTATGGGGGGCGGACACTGAAGCTTTCTTT
13	NA	TRBV5-1	TRBJ1-4	NA	CASSLSHSEKLFF	TGCGCCAGCAGCTTGTCACACTCGGAAAAACTGTTTTTT
14	NA	TRBV18	TRBJ1-3	NA	CASSPTGLGNTIYF	TGTGCCAGCTCACCGACAGGTCTTGGAAACACCATATATTTT
13	NA	TRBV7-9	TRBJ2-5	NA	CASSLPGQETQYF	TGTGCCAGCAGCTTGCCAGGCCAAGAGACCCAGTACTTC
14	NA	TRBV6-1	TRBJ1-3	TRBD1	CASREGASGNTIYF	TGTGCCAGCAGGGAGGGGGCTTCGGGAAACACCATATATTTT
15	NA	TRBV27	TRBJ1-5	TRBD1	CASSLTGGGNQPQHF	TGTGCCAGCAGTCTTACAGGGGGTGGGAATCAGCCCCAGCATTTT
15	NA	TRBV5-1	TRBJ2-5	NA	CASSLAGTHQETQYF	TGCGCCAGCAGCTTGGCCGGGACTCATCAAGAGACCCAGTACTTC
14	few	TRBV2	TRBJ2-6	NA	CASRQVSGANVLTF	TGTGCCAGCAGACAAGTCTCTGGGGCCAACGTCCTGACTTTC
13	NA	TRBV19	TRBJ1-1	NA	CASSEQVNTEAFF	TGTGCCAGTAGTGAACAGGTTAACACTGAAGCTTTCTTT
14	NA	TRBV5-1	TRBJ1-2	NA	CASSLVAGAYGYTF	TGCGCCAGCAGCTTGGTGGCAGGGGCCTATGGCTACACCTTC
14	NA	TRBV7-9	TRBJ2-1	NA	CASSLGVAGDEQFF	TGTGCCAGCAGCCTAGGGGTGGCCGGGGATGAGCAGTTCTTC
16	NA	TRBV6-1	TRBJ1-1	NA	CASSDWGARMNTEAFF	TGTGCCAGCAGTGACTGGGGGGCCCGGATGAACACTGAAGCTTTCTTT
17	NA	TRBV27	TRBJ2-1	TRBD2	CASSSLGGGPNYNEQFF	TGTGCCAGCAGTTCCCTCGGCGGGGGGCCAAATTACAATGAGCAGTTCTTC
15	NA	TRBV27	TRBJ2-3	TRBD2	CASSSLAGRTDTQYF	TGTGCCAGCAGTTCCTTAGCGGGGCGCACAGATACGCAGTATTTT
15	NA	TRBV7-9	TRBJ1-2	TRBD1	CASSSGGAGLYGYTF	TGTGCCAGCAGCTCAGGGGGCGCCGGCCTCTATGGCTACACCTTC
15	NA	TRBV11-2	TRBJ1-5	NA	CASSLETGLNQPQHF	TGTGCCAGCAGCTTAGAAACAGGGCTCAATCAGCCCCAGCATTTT
13	NA	TRBV30	TRBJ2-1	NA	CAWSGSSYNEQFF	TGTGCCTGGAGCGGAAGCTCCTACAATGAGCAGTTCTTC
14	NA	TRBV18	TRBJ2-1	NA	CASSPGILINEQFF	TGTGCCAGCTCACCAGGGATACTTATCAATGAGCAGTTCTTC
16	NA	TRBV27	TRBJ1-1	NA	CASSLSPLTMGTEAFF	TGTGCCAGCAGTTTATCCCCCCTCACCATGGGGACTGAAGCTTTCTTT
16	NA	TRBV2	TRBJ1-5	TRBD1	CASSGQGAIGNQPQHF	TGTGCCAGCAGTGGACAGGGGGCTATCGGCAATCAGCCCCAGCATTTT
14	NA	TRBV10-1	TRBJ2-1	TRBD1	CASIRDRELNEQFF	TGCGCCAGCATTCGGGACAGGGAGTTGAATGAGCAGTTCTTC